The 30 T cell receptor beta chains reported below all come from one sample, sequenced in a study of cytomegalovirus exposure and HLA in healthy donors. Profiling relied on immunoSEQ multiplex PCR, and the TCRdb table lists in-frame clones only, not all of them. The table includes 150,000 to 200,000 clones, roughly 86% detected once. Sequences were obtained from PBMCs. The receptors were gathered from a man aged 30 to 45 in good health and CMV-seropositive.

V is TRBV13 and J is TRBJ2-7; possibly TRBD1 for D (7 bases). The germline V gene has CDR1 PRHDT and CDR2 FYEKMQ (reference sequence). The CDR3 is made up of 15 amino acids. Deletions cut 10 bases from V and 4 bases from J, with 23 bases between. The CDR3 sequence is CATGQGGEGRYEQYF. CDR3 coding DNA: TGTGCCACCGGGCAGGGGGGAGAGGGGAGGTACGAGCAGTACTTC.

The V and J genes are TRBV6-1 and TRBJ1-2; D gene unclear. Trimming took off 1 base at V and 8 bases at J, with 14 bases between the two ends. The CDR3 runs 14 residues. The V gene's germline CDR1 is MNHNS and CDR2 SASEGT. The CDR3 region is CASSEGVPQAGYTF. CDR3 DNA: TGTGCCAGCAGTGAAGGGGTTCCCCAGGCGGGCTACACCTTC.

In its sample, this clone was seen once. The rearrangement links TRBV7-2 to TRBJ2-3, with a weak D call TRBD1 (5 bases). CDR1 and CDR2 (germline): SGHTA, FQGNSA. This CDR3 comprises 18 residues. With 1 base removed from V and 1 base from J, the gap between germline ends came to 18 bases. The CDR3 reads CASSLGPPTRGGTDTQYF. CDR3 DNA sequence: TGTGCCAGCAGCTTAGGGCCCCCTACAAGGGGCGGCACAGATACGCAGTATTTT.

This clone was seen a few times. The rearrangement uses TRBV2 and TRBJ1-2, with D possibly matching TRBD1 (5 bases). Germline V lookup: CDR1 SNHLY, CDR2 FYNNEI. The V and J ends lost 7 bases and 1 base respectively, with 19 bases between them. The CDR3 is made up of 16 amino acids. The CDR3: CASTEGDSTGNYGYTF. CDR3 nucleotide sequence: TGTGCCAGCACCGAAGGAGACAGCACCGGTAACTATGGCTACACCTTC.

This chain links TRBV9 with TRBJ1-4; the D gene is possibly TRBD1 (5 bases). V was pared by 0 bases and J by 7 bases, with 16 bases between. The CDR3 loop spans 16 amino acids. The germline V gene encodes CDR1 SGDLS and CDR2 YYNGEE. For the CDR3, the DNA is TGTGCCAGCAGCGTAGCGGCGGAGGGGTGGATTGAAAAACTGTTTTTT. This sequence encodes CASSVAAEGWIEKLFF. The full variable domain, its missing parts supplied by reference TRBV9 and TRBJ1-4, is DSGVTQTPKHLITATGQRVTLRCSPRSGDLSVYWYQQSLDQGLQFLIQYYNGEERAKGNILERFSAQQFPDLHSELNLSSLELGDSALYFCASSVAAEGWIEKLFFGSGTQLSVL.

The chain links TRBV5-4 to TRBJ1-2; tentatively, D is TRBD1 (6 bases). Per germline, CDR1 SGHNT and CDR2 YYREEE (reference sequence). V shed 4 bases and J shed 8 bases, with 12 bases lying between them. CDR3 length equals 12 residues. In DNA, the CDR3 is TGTGCCAGCAGCCGGGACAACGGGGGCTACACCTTC. Translation gives CASSRDNGGYTF.

The chain uses TRBV7-9 and TRBJ1-6; 8 bases line up with TRBD1. The CDR3 length is 15 residues. Germline CDR1 is SEHNR and CDR2 is FQNEAQ (reference sequence). With V trimmed by 6 bases and J by 7 bases, 8 bases remained unmatched. The CDR3 region is CASRRTGMENSPLHF. CDR3 nucleotides: TGTGCCAGCAGGAGGACAGGGATGGAGAATTCACCCCTCCACTTT.

The chain recombines TRBV7-3 with TRBJ1-2; D is unclear. This CDR3 has 14 residues. The germline V and J ends were trimmed by 5 bases and 0 bases, with 10 bases remaining between them. CDR1 is SGHTA and CDR2 is FQGTGA in the germline V gene. Here the CDR3 DNA reads TGTGCCAGCAGCAAAAATCGAGCTAACTATGGCTACACCTTC. Translating it yields CASSKNRANYGYTF.

The CDR3 region is CASSEALGGPGELFF. For the CDR3, the DNA is TGTGCCAGCAGTGAAGCGCTCGGAGGGCCCGGGGAGCTGTTTTTT. The chain employs TRBV2 and TRBJ2-2; maybe TRBD2 (6 bases). The CDR3 totals 15 residues. V was trimmed by 0 bases and J by 6 bases, leaving 11 bases between them. The V gene's germline CDR1 is SNHLY and CDR2 FYNNEI.

The genes are TRBV4-1 and TRBJ1-1; D is unresolved. The CDR3 loop spans 13 amino acids. Trimming stripped 1 base from V and 6 bases from J, with 9 bases between. Germline V CDR1 and CDR2: MGHRA, YSYEKL. Written as DNA, the CDR3 is TGCGCCAGCAGCCAAGTTGTGGCAGCTGAAGCTTTCTTT. Protein product: CASSQVVAAEAFF.

This clone was counted only a few times. This chain links TRBV6-4 with TRBJ2-7; no clear D. V lost 3 bases and J 2 bases, leaving 5 bases between the germline ends. The V gene's germline CDR1 is MRHNA and CDR2 SNTAGT. CDR3 length equals 12 residues. As DNA, the CDR3 is TGTGCCAGCAGTGAGTCGCCCTACGAGCAGTACTTC. Its translation is CASSESPYEQYF.

In its sample, this clone was seen once. This CDR3 reads CASSLKDQPQHF. In nucleotides, the CDR3 is TGTGCCAGCAGCTTGAAGGATCAGCCCCAGCATTTT. The genes are TRBV5-6 and TRBJ1-5; unclear D gene. Trimming stripped 1 base from V and 5 bases from J, with 4 bases between. The CDR3 consists of 12 residues. The germline V gene has CDR1 SGHDT and CDR2 YYEEEE.

The sample holds a few counts of this clone. The chain uses TRBV28 and TRBJ2-7, with 7 bases matching TRBD2. The junction had 10 bases not matched to a gene; V was cut back by 5 bases and J by 0 bases. The CDR3 runs 16 residues. The germline V gene encodes CDR1 MDHEN and CDR2 SYDVKM. Here the CDR3 DNA reads TGTGCCAGCAGTCTCTGGGGCGGGAGCCTCTCCTACGAGCAGTACTTC. Amino acid sequence: CASSLWGGSLSYEQYF.

CDR3 coding DNA: TGTGCTGTTGGGGGCACAGGGGACACTGAAGCTTTCTTT. This codes for CAVGGTGDTEAFF. The genes are TRBV7-7 and TRBJ1-1; 7 nucleotides match TRBD1. The CDR3 is made up of 13 amino acids. CDR1 and CDR2 (germline): SSHAT, FNYEAQ (reference sequence).

V usage is TRBV28 and J usage is TRBJ2-1, with D possibly called TRBD1 or TRBD2 (5 bases each). Germline V CDR1 and CDR2: MDHEN, SYDVKM. The germline V and J ends were trimmed by 8 bases and 5 bases, with 10 bases remaining between them. The CDR3 runs to 12 residues. The CDR3 protein is CASRQTNNEQFF. As DNA, the CDR3 is TGTGCCAGCCGACAGACTAACAATGAGCAGTTCTTC.

On this clone: In the same sample, other DNA sequences code for this CDR3. The CDR3 spells CASSTEYNEQFF. For the CDR3, the DNA is TGTGCCAGCTCTACCGAATACAATGAGCAGTTCTTC. The rearrangement uses TRBV18 and TRBJ2-1; D is unresolved. Germline assignment: CDR1 KGHSH and CDR2 LQKENI. This CDR3 comprises 12 residues. Trimming removed 6 bases from V and 4 bases from J, with 7 bases in between.

The genes are TRBV5-4 and TRBJ2-1, with D unresolved. The CDR3 loop spans 13 amino acids. Germline CDR1 and CDR2: SGHNT and YYREEE (reference sequence). The germline V and J ends were trimmed by 8 bases and 0 bases, with 9 bases remaining between them. For the CDR3, the DNA is TGTGCCAGTGCACGAAGCTCCTACAATGAGCAGTTCTTC. It specifies CASARSSYNEQFF.

The J gene is TRBJ1-1, the V gene TRBV15; D perhaps matches TRBD1 (6 bases). This CDR3 spans 15 amino acids. Germline assignment: CDR1 LNHNV and CDR2 YYDKDF (reference sequence). With 3 bases removed from V and 5 bases from J, the gap between germline ends came to 16 bases. This chain's CDR3 is CATSRAVQGRTEAFF. The CDR3 DNA reads TGTGCCACCAGCAGGGCCGTACAGGGTAGGACTGAAGCTTTCTTT.

The rearrangement joins TRBV28 to TRBJ2-3, with TRBD2 matching over 11 bases. This CDR3 comprises 17 residues. Germline CDR1 and CDR2: MDHEN and SYDVKM. Trimming at V came to 2 bases and at J to 4 bases, leaving 8 bases not matched to a gene. The CDR3 loop reads CASSLLTSGRGADTQYF. In nucleotides, the CDR3 is TGTGCCAGCAGTTTACTAACTAGCGGGAGAGGGGCAGATACGCAGTATTTT.

The table lists this clone with a few counts. The gene calls are TRBV5-1 and TRBJ2-3, with D unresolved. The V end was cut by 1 base, the J end by 2 bases, with 11 bases between. From germline, CDR1 is SGHRS and CDR2 YFSETQ. The CDR3 has 15 amino acids. CDR3: CASSLSPQTTDTQYF. For the CDR3, the DNA is TGCGCCAGCAGCTTGTCGCCCCAAACCACAGATACGCAGTATTTT. Based on the CDR3 plus reference TRBV5-1 and TRBJ2-3, the full variable domain is KAGVTQTPRYLIKTRGQQVTLSCSPISGHRSVSWYQQTPGQGLQFLFEYFSETQRNKGNFPGRFSGRQFSNSRSEMNVSTLELGDSALYLCASSLSPQTTDTQYFGPGTRLTVL.

This chain connects TRBV7-9 to TRBJ1-1; the match to TRBD1 covers 8 bases. This CDR3 has 15 amino acids. V trimming: 5 bases; J trimming: 3 bases; junction bases outside the gene matches: 8. Germline-derived CDR1 and CDR2 are SEHNR and FQNEAQ (reference sequence). The CDR3 is CASSPKGQADTEAFF. In DNA, the CDR3 is TGTGCCAGCAGCCCTAAGGGACAGGCGGACACTGAAGCTTTCTTT.

The CDR3 sequence is CASSAPGGTEAFF. CDR3 nucleotides: TGCGCCAGCAGCGCTCCAGGGGGCACTGAAGCTTTCTTT. The rearrangement uses TRBV5-1 and TRBJ1-1; TRBD1 agrees at 7 bases. Per the germline V gene, CDR1 is SGHRS and CDR2 is YFSETQ. With V trimmed by 4 bases and J by 4 bases, 4 bases remained unmatched. This CDR3 is 13 amino acids long.

The CDR3 region has the DNA TGTGCCAGTAGTACCATAGGGGGGGGAAATCAGCCCCAGCATTTT. This codes for CASSTIGGGNQPQHF. V is TRBV19 and J is TRBJ1-5, with D perhaps matching TRBD1 (6 bases). Trimming removed 4 bases from V and 4 bases from J, with 14 bases in between. There are 15 residues in the CDR3. In germline, CDR1 is LNHDA, CDR2 SQIVND (reference sequence).

This clone is a singleton in its sample. This sequence joins TRBV19 and TRBJ2-7; possibly TRBD1 for D (7 bases). The germline CDR1 and CDR2 sequences are LNHDA and SQIVND (reference sequence). The CDR3 extends over 16 amino acids. The ends were cut back, 5 bases at V and 4 bases at J, with 21 bases in the middle. The CDR3 spells CASSPTGDRGGYEQYF. The CDR3 DNA follows: TGTGCCAGTAGTCCAACGGGGGACAGAGGTGGTTACGAGCAGTACTTC.

V gene TRBV5-1 combines with J gene TRBJ1-4, with 10 bases fitting TRBD1. Trimming removed 4 bases from V and 0 bases from J; junction bases left unmatched: 15. CDR1 and CDR2 (germline): SGHRS, YFSETQ. CDR3 size: 20 residues. The CDR3 protein is CASSGRRWTGGFATNEKLFF. The CDR3 DNA reads as TGCGCCAGCAGCGGCCGGAGGTGGACAGGGGGTTTTGCAACTAATGAAAAACTGTTTTTT.

The J gene is TRBJ2-2, the V gene TRBV5-1; D assignment may be TRBD1 or TRBD2 (5 bases each). This CDR3 contains 14 residues. Deletions cut 2 bases from V and 6 bases from J, with 11 bases between. Germline CDR1 SGHRS, CDR2 YFSETQ. The CDR3 loop is CASSFFEGSGELFF. The CDR3 DNA sequence: TGCGCCAGCAGCTTCTTCGAGGGGTCCGGGGAGCTGTTTTTT. Full variable domain (missing parts from reference TRBV5-1 and TRBJ2-2): KAGVTQTPRYLIKTRGQQVTLSCSPISGHRSVSWYQQTPGQGLQFLFEYFSETQRNKGNFPGRFSGRQFSNSRSEMNVSTLELGDSALYLCASSFFEGSGELFFGEGSRLTVL.

The chain uses TRBV30 and TRBJ1-1; D perhaps matches TRBD1 (5 bases). CDR1 GTSNPN and CDR2 SVGIG come from the germline V gene (reference sequence). V lost 1 base, J lost 1 base, and 10 bases lay in between. This CDR3 is built from 14 residues. The CDR3 sequence is CAWSGRQPNTEAFF. CDR3 sequence (DNA): TGTGCCTGGAGTGGGCGACAGCCGAACACTGAAGCTTTCTTT.

V and J are TRBV5-1 and TRBJ2-7; D perhaps matches TRBD1 (5 bases). This CDR3 has 13 residues. Germline assignment: CDR1 SGHRS and CDR2 YFSETQ. Between the trimmed V and J ends, which lost 1 base and 4 bases, there was a span of 9 bases. CDR3 in DNA: TGCGCCAGCAGCTTGTTGCCAGGGTACGAGCAGTACTTC. Protein product: CASSLLPGYEQYF.

The chain couples TRBV9 to TRBJ2-1, with TRBD2 matching 7 bases. The CDR3 has 15 amino acids. V trimming: 1 base; J trimming: 5 bases; junction bases outside the gene matches: 6. The germline V gene has CDR1 SGDLS and CDR2 YYNGEE. The CDR3 loop is CASSVISGGNNEQFF. For the CDR3, the DNA is TGTGCCAGCAGCGTAATATCGGGAGGTAACAATGAGCAGTTCTTC.

The CDR3 DNA sequence: TGTGCCAGCAGCTTAGGGTGGGGGAGCGAGCAGTACTTC. This sequence encodes CASSLGWGSEQYF. The chain is built from TRBV11-2 and TRBJ2-7, with D possibly called TRBD1 or TRBD2 (5 bases each). Trimming pared 1 base from V and 6 bases from J, leaving 10 bases between. The CDR3 is 13 amino acids. Germline V lookup: CDR1 SGHAT, CDR2 FQNNGV. The full variable domain, completed using reference TRBV11-2 and TRBJ2-7, is EAGVAQSPRYKIIEKRQSVAFWCNPISGHATLYWYQQILGQGPKLLIQFQNNGVVDDSQLPKDRFSAERLKGVDSTLKIQPAKLEDSAVYLCASSLGWGSEQYFGPGTRLTVT.